What follows describes a single T cell receptor beta chain. This entry belongs to a study of blood T cell repertoires in COVID-19. Turning to the study itself: The cDNA or gDNA used as material had been derived from T cells, B-cell-depleted T cells, or PBMCs.

The CDR3 length is 15 residues. V shed 6 bases, J shed 3 bases, and the junction held 13 bases outside the gene matches. Germline CDR1 reads SQVTM; CDR2 reads ANQGSEA. Study processing details: Reference gene primer amplification gave estimated nucleated cell counts. TCRdb keeps only in-frame clones here, not all; method: immunoSEQ multiplex PCR. The V and J calls and the clone size are those of that table, but D and trimming were determined from the DNA. Altogether some 490,000 clones are present, about nine tenths being singletons, with the ten largest covering around 7.9%. Recruits, aged roughly 18 to 100 years, lived in roughly 22 US areas. Participant reports of clinical history set cohort assignment.

The clonotype originates from a woman aged 55-69 years who had recovered from COVID-19. Sequenced: PBMCs or T cells enriched from blood (not recorded which). The genes are TRBV29-1 and TRBJ2-5; 7 nucleotides agree with TRBD2. The CDR3 DNA reads TGCAGCGTCTCCCAGTGGGGGGGGTTGAAAGAGACCCAGTACTTC. Its protein product is CSVSQWGGLKETQYF.